The T cell receptor (beta chain) under discussion was sequenced for a study of blood T cell repertoires in COVID-19. Study background: There were acute and convalescent COVID-19 samples, and they came from the United States, Italy and Spain. PBMCs, B-cell-depleted T cells, or T cells were the source of the cDNA or gDNA that made up the material.

Original processing notes: Estimation of nucleated cell counts relied on the amplification of reference gene primers. Only in-frame clones appear in the TCRdb table, and some are missing; sequencing was by immunoSEQ multiplex PCR. V, J and clone size derive from that table, while D and trimming were established from the DNA sequence. The profile covers some 220,000 clones, with around 84% appearing a single time and over 10% taken by the ten largest. Specimen: peripheral blood. This clonotype originated in a human donor in a cohort sampled during active COVID-19.

Here the CDR3 DNA reads TGTGCCAGCAGCCCAGGGGGCACGATGAACACTGAAGCTTTCTTT. Amino acids: CASSPGGTMNTEAFF. The genes are TRBV7-2 and TRBJ1-1; 8 bases agree with TRBD1. From germline, CDR1 is SGHTA and CDR2 FQGNSA. V lost 5 bases, J lost 0 bases, and 5 bases stayed unmatched. The CDR3 spans 15 residues.